The text below deals with one T cell receptor beta chain. Its antigen is not identified. Losses at the gene ends were 7 bases for V and 3 bases for J; bases not matched to a gene: 4. CDR1 and CDR2 (germline): SGDLS, YYNGEE. This CDR3 region has 13 residues. This sample is drawn from a study of T cells in tuberculosis. General observations from the study: Active tuberculosis TCR-alpha repertoires lay closer to GMM-specific TCRs than IGRA-negative controls, suggesting clonal expansion.

The assay was immunoSEQ multiplex PCR, and TCRdb's table has in-frame clones only and misses some. The table includes about 34,000 clones, 80% to 95% detected once. As to time point: new active TB diagnosis, blood taken before or within 7 days of starting treatment. The specimen comprised PBMCs, sampled at tuberculosis diagnosis. The TCR originated in an adult with tuberculosis. This chain joins TRBV9 and TRBJ2-5; 9 bases fit TRBD1. CDR3: CASQRQGEETQYF. As DNA, the CDR3 is TGTGCCAGCCAAAGACAGGGGGAAGAGACCCAGTACTTC.